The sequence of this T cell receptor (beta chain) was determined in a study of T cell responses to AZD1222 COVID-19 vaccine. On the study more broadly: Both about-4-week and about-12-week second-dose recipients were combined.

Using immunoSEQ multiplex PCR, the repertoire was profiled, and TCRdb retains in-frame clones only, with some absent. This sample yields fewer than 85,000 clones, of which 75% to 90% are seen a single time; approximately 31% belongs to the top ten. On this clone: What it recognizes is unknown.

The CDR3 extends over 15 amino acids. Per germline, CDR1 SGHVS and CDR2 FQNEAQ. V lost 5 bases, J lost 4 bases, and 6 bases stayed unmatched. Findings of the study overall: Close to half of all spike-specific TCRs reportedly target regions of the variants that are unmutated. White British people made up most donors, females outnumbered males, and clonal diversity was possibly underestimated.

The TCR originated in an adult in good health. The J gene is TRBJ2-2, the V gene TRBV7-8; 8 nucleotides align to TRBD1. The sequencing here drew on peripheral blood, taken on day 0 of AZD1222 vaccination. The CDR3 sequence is CASSEGQAFTGELFF. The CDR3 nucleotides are TGTGCCAGCAGCGAGGGACAGGCTTTCACCGGGGAGCTGTTTTTT.